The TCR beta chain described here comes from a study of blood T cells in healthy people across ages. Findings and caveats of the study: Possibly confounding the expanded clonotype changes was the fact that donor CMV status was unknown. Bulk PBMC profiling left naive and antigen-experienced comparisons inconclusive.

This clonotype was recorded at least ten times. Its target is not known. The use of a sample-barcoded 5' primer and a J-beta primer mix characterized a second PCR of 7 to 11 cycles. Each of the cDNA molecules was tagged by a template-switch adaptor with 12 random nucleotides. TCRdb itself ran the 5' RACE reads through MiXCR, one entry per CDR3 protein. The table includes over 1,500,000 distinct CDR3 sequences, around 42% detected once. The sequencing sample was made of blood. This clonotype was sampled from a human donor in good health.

The CDR3 is CASSSGTRGYTF. The DNA of the CDR3 is TGTGCCAGCAGCTCCGGGACGCGAGGCTACACCTTC. The chain employs TRBV5-6 and TRBJ1-2, with D perhaps matching TRBD1 (5 bases). The V and J ends lost 3 bases and 8 bases respectively, with 11 bases between them. In germline, CDR1 is SGHDT, CDR2 YYEEEE. The CDR3 runs to 12 residues.